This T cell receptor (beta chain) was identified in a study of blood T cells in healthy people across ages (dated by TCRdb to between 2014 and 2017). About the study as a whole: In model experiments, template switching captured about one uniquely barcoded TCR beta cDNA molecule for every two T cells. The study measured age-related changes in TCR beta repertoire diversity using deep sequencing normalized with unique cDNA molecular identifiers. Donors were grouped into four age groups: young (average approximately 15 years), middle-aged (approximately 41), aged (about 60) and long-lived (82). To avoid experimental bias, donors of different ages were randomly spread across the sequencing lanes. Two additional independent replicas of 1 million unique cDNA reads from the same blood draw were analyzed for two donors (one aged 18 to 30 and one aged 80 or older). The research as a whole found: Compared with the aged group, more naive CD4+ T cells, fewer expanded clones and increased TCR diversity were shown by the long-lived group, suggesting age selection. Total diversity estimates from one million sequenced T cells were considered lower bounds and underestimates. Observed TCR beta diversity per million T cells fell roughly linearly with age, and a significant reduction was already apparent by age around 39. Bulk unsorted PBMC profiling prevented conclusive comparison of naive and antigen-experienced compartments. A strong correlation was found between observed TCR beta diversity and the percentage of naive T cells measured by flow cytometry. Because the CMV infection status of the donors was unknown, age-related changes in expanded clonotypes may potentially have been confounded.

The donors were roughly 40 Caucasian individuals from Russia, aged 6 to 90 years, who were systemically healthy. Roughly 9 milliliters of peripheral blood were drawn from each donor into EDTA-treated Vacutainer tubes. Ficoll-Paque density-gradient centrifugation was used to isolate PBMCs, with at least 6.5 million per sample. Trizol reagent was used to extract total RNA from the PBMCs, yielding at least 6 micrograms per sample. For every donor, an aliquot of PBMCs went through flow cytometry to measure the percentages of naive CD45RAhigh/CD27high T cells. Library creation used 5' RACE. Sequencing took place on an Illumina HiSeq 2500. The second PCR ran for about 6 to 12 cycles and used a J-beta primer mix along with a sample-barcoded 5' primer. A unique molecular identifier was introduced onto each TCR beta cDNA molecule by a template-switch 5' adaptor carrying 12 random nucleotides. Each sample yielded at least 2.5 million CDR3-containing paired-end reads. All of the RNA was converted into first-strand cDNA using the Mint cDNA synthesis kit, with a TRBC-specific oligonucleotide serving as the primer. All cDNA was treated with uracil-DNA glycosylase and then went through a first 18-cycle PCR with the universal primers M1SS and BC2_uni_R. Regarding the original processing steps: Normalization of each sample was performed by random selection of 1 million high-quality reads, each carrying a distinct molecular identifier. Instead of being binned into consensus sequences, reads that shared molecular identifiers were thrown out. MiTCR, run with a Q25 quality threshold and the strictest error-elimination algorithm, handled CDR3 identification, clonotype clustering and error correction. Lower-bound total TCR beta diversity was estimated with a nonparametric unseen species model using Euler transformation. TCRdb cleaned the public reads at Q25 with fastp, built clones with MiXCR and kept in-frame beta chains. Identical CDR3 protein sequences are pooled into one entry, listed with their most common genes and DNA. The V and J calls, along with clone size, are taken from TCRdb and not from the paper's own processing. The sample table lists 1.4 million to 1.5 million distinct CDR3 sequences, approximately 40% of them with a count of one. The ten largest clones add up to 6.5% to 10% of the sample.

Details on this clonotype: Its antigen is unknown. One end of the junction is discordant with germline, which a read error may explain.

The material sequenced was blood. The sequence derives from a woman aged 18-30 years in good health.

The DNA sequence follows: TGTGCCAGCAGTTTAGGTCCGGGACAGACCCACACAGATACGCAGTATTTT. Translation gives CASSLGPGQTHTDTQYF. The receptor chain draws on TRBV11-2 and TRBJ2-3, with TRBD1 matching 7 junction bases. Spanning cysteine to phenylalanine, the CDR3 consists of 17 amino acids. CDR3 DNA only is kept here, 51 bases in frame from base 1. In the germline V gene, CDR1 corresponds to SGHAT and CDR2 to FQNNGV.